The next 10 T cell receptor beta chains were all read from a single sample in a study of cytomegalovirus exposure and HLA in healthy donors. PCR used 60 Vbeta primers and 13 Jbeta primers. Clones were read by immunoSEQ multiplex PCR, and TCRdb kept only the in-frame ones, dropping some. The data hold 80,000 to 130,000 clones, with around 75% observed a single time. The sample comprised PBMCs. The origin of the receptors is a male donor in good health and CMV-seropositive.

The CDR3: CASSQGLTGANVLTF. The CDR3 nucleotides read TGTGCCAGCAGCCAAGGCCTAACGGGGGCCAACGTCCTGACTTTC. The chain uses TRBV4-2 and TRBJ2-6, with unresolved D. CDR3 length equals 15 residues. Trimming removed 1 base from V and 4 bases from J, with 8 bases in between. Germline V lookup: CDR1 LGHNA, CDR2 YNFKEQ.

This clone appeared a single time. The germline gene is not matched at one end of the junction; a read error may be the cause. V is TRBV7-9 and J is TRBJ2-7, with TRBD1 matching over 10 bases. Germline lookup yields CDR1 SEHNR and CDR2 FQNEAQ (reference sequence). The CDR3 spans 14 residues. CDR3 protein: CASSQWDRGYEQHF. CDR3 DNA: TGTGCCAGCAGCCAATGGGACAGGGGCTACGAGCAGCACTTC.

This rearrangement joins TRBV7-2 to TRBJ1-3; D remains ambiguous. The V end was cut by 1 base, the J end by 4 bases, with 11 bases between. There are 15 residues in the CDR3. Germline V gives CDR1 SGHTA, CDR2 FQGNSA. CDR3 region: CASSLDAGRGNTIYF. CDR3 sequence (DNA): TGTGCCAGCAGCTTAGATGCAGGAAGAGGAAACACCATATATTTT.

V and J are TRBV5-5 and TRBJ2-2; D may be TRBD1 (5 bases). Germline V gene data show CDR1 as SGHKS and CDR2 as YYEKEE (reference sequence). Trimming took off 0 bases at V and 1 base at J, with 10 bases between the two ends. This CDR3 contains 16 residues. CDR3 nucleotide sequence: TGTGCCAGCAGCTTGGGGTGGGGCCAGAACACCGGGGAGCTGTTTTTT. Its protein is CASSLGWGQNTGELFF.

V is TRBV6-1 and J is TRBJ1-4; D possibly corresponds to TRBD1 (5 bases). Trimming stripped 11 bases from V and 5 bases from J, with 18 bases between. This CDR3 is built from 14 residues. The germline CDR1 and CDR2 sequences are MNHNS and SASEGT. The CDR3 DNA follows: TGTGCCCCCTCGGACACCCGGTACAATGAAAAACTGTTTTTT. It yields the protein CAPSDTRYNEKLFF.

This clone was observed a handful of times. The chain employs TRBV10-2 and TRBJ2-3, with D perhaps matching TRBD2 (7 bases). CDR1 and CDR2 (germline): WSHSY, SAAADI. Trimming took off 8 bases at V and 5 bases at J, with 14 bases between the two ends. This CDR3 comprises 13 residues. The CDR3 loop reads CASSRGARDTQYF. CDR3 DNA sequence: TGCGCCAGCTCTCGGGGGGCGAGAGATACGCAGTATTTT.

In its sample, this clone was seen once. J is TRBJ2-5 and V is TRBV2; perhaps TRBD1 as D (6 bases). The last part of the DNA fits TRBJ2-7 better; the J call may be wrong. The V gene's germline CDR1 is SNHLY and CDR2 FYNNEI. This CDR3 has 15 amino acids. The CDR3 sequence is CASSEFDRSSYEQYF. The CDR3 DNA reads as TGTGCCAGCAGTGAATTCGACAGGTCCTCCTACGAGCAGTACTTC.

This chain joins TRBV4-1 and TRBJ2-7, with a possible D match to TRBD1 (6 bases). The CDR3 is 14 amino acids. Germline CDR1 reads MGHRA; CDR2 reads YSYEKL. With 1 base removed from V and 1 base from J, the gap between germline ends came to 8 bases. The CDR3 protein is CASSQGGPSYEQYF. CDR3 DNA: TGCGCCAGCAGCCAAGGGGGGCCGTCCTACGAGCAGTACTTC.

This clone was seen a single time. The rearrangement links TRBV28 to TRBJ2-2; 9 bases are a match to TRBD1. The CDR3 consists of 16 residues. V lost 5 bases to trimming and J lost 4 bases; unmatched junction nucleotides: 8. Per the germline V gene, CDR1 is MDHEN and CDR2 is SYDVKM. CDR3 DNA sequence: TGTGCCAGCAGTCCTTGGACAGGGGTCACCACCGGGGAGCTGTTTTTT. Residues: CASSPWTGVTTGELFF.

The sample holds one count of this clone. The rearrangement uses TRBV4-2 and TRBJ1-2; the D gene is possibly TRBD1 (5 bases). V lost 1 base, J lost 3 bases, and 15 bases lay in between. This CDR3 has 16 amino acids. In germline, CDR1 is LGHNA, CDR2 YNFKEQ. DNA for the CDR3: TGTGCCAGCAGCCAAGTCCCCCCCCGGGGGGACTATGGCTACACCTTC. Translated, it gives CASSQVPPRGDYGYTF.